This TCR beta chain comes out of a study of technical replicates of blood from a handful of donors (dated by TCRdb to the late 2010s). Receptor libraries were prepared by the immunoSEQ multiplex PCR assay. Imported from immuneACCESS, the table was reduced by TCRdb to in-frame sequences with V and J called. These copies leave out some clones; in studies compared against another copy, an unresolved V gene accounts for under half, and the cause of the remainder is not known. This sample lists approximately 70,000 clones; almost 95% were detected once. The top ten clones comprise roughly 0.39% of the sample. Turning to this clone: There is no known antigen for this receptor. Nothing much larger sits one base from this clone, and base qualities are not available.

The germline V gene gives CDR1 as SGHAT and CDR2 as FQNNGV. The CDR3, cysteine through phenylalanine, is 15 amino acids long. Only the CDR3 region is kept as DNA, spanning 45 bases read in frame from base 1. The junction carries 13 bases between V and J, which are trimmed by 0 bases and 6 bases respectively. Sample: T cells isolated from PBMCs. The sequence is built from TRBV11-2 and TRBJ2-3; no D gene call is confident. The source is a human donor in good health. The DNA sequence is TGTGCCAGCAGCTTAGATCTCCCTACTTGGGATACGCAGTATTTT. It is translated as CASSLDLPTWDTQYF.